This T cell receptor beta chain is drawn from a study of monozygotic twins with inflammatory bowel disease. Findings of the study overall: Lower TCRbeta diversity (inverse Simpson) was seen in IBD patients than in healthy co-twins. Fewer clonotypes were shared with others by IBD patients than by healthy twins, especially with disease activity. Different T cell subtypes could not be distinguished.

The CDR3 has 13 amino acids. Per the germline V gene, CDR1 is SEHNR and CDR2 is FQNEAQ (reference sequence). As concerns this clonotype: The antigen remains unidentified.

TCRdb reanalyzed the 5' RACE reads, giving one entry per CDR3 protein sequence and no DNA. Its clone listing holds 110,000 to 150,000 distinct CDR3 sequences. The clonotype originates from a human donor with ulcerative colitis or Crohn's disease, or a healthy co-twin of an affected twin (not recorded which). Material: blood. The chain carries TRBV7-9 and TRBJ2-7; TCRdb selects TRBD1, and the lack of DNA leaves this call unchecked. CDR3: CASSLVPGHEQYF.